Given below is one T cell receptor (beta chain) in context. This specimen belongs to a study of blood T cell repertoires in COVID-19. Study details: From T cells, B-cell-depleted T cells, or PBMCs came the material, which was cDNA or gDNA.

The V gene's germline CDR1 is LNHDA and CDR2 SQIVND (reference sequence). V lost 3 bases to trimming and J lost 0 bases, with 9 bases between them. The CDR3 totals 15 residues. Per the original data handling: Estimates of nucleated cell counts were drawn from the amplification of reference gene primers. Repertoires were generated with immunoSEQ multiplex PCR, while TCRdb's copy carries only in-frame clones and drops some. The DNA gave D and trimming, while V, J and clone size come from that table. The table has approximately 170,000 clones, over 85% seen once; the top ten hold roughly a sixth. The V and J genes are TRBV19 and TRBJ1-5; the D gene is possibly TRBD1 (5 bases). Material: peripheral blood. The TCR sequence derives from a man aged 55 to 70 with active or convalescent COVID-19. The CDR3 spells CASSIDSNSNQPQHF. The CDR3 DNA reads TGTGCCAGTAGTATTGACAGTAATAGCAATCAGCCCCAGCATTTT.